Included here is one T cell receptor (beta chain) sequence, with context. Its target is not known. This entry comes from a study of cytotoxic CD8 clonotypes in ibrutinib-treated CLL. Across the study: Within the patient group, 11 were relapsed/refractory and roughly 16 treatment-naive, and roughly 18 were IGHV unmutated. Samples showed on average about 260,000 productive templates and 80,000 to 100,000 productive rearrangements. Whole-study results and caveats: The clonality rise at ibrutinib response reflected private clonotype expansion.

Clones were read by immunoSEQ multiplex PCR, and TCRdb kept only the in-frame ones, dropping some. The data show some 350,000 clones, 67% seen once. The germline V gene encodes CDR1 SGHRS and CDR2 YFSETQ. Losses at the gene ends were 5 bases for V and 6 bases for J; bases not matched to a gene: 7. CDR3 length equals 14 residues. Genomic DNA for TCR beta libraries, approximately 2.1 micrograms, came from cryopreserved PBMCs. V usage is TRBV5-1 and J usage is TRBJ2-7, with 11 nucleotides matching TRBD1. This clonotype was sampled from a human donor with chronic lymphocytic leukemia. Sequencing used PBMCs, obtained after 36 months of ibrutinib treatment. CDR3 bases: TGCGCCAGCAGAGAGAAGGGACAGGGGGTCGAGCAGTACTTC. It yields the protein CASREKGQGVEQYF.